The clone carrying this TCR beta chain was observed many times. Investigators took roughly 9.5 milliliters of peripheral blood from every donor. Trimming removed 5 bases from V and 5 bases from J; junction bases left unmatched: 3. From germline, CDR1 is SEHNR and CDR2 FQNEAQ (reference sequence). CDR3 size: 13 residues. The data belong to a study of blood T cells in healthy people across ages. A second PCR of 7 to 11 cycles used a sample-barcoded 5' primer and a J-beta primer mix. MiXCR was run by TCRdb on the 5' RACE reads, yielding one entry per CDR3 protein. The data show 1.5 million to 1.8 million distinct CDR3 sequences, about 45% seen once.

The sequenced material came from blood. The TCR comes from a woman between 18 and 30 years old in good health. This sequence joins TRBV7-9 and TRBJ2-7; 10 nucleotides agree with TRBD1. CDR3 nucleotide sequence: TGTGCCAGCAGCCTGGGGACAGGGGACGAGCAGTACTTC. Amino acids: CASSLGTGDEQYF.